The 21 T cell receptor beta chains presented below share a single source sample, sequenced in a study of early stage breast cancer tumors. Data came from immunoSEQ multiplex PCR; TCRdb stores just in-frame clones and leaves some out. Of under 45,000 clones listed, approximately 78% are singletons. Sequencing input: blood. These receptors came from a person aged 45 to 59 with breast cancer.

This clone was counted a few times. The chain is built from TRBV7-9 and TRBJ2-1; 11 bases fit TRBD2. CDR1 is SEHNR and CDR2 is FQNEAQ in the germline V gene (reference sequence). The trim removed 5 bases at V and 5 bases at J, leaving 5 bases unmatched. The CDR3 covers 15 residues. CDR3 sequence: CASSPTSGENNEQFF. The CDR3 nucleotides are TGTGCCAGCAGCCCGACTAGCGGGGAAAACAATGAGCAGTTCTTC. Full variable domain (rest looked up from reference TRBV7-9 and TRBJ2-1): DTGVSQNPRHKITKRGQNVTFRCDPISEHNRLYWYRQTLGQGPEFLTYFQNEAQLEKSRLLSDRFSAERPKGSFSTLEIQRTEQGDSAMYLCASSPTSGENNEQFFGPGTRLTVL.

V and J are TRBV6-5 and TRBJ1-1; 7 nucleotides match TRBD1. There are 14 residues in the CDR3. Germline V gene data show CDR1 as MNHEY and CDR2 as SVGAGI. The ends lost 2 bases at V and 4 bases at J; junction bases unmatched: 4. The CDR3 reads CASSYQNRGTEAFF. CDR3 sequence (DNA): TGTGCCAGCAGTTACCAAAACAGGGGCACTGAAGCTTTCTTT.

The chain has TRBV5-6 and TRBJ1-1, with 9 bases identical to TRBD1. J lost 3 bases, V lost 2 bases, and 5 bases had no gene match. Per the germline V gene, CDR1 is SGHDT and CDR2 is YYEEEE. The length of the CDR3 is 15 residues. The CDR3 loop is CASSLQGAFDTEAFF. The CDR3 DNA follows: TGTGCCAGCAGCTTACAGGGGGCTTTTGACACTGAAGCTTTCTTT. The entire variable domain, with the rest obtained from reference TRBV5-6 and TRBJ1-1, is as follows: DAGVTQSPTHLIKTRGQQVTLRCSPKSGHDTVSWYQQALGQGPQFIFQYYEEEERQRGNFPDRFSGHQFPNYSSELNVNALLLGDSALYLCASSLQGAFDTEAFFGQGTRLTVV.

J is TRBJ2-5 and V is TRBV5-1; 7 bases align to TRBD1. V was clipped by 0 bases and J by 4 bases; unmatched bases: 3. CDR1 SGHRS and CDR2 YFSETQ come from the germline V gene. The CDR3 loop spans 14 amino acids. The CDR3 sequence is CASSLDRGRETQYF. The CDR3 bases are TGCGCCAGCAGCTTGGACAGGGGTAGAGAGACCCAGTACTTC. Full variable domain (rest looked up from reference TRBV5-1 and TRBJ2-5): KAGVTQTPRYLIKTRGQQVTLSCSPISGHRSVSWYQQTPGQGLQFLFEYFSETQRNKGNFPGRFSGRQFSNSRSEMNVSTLELGDSALYLCASSLDRGRETQYFGPGTRLLVL.

Here the CDR3 reads CASSPDRVPEAFF. CDR3 sequence (DNA): TGTGCCAGCAGCCCGGACAGGGTCCCTGAAGCTTTCTTT. The chain joins TRBV5-6 to TRBJ1-1, with 8 bases identical to TRBD1. CDR1 SGHDT and CDR2 YYEEEE come from the germline V gene. With V trimmed by 4 bases and J by 6 bases, 5 bases remained unmatched. This CDR3 contains 13 residues.

The chain has TRBV7-9 and TRBJ2-2; 7 bases fit TRBD2. With 6 bases clipped from V and 4 bases from J, the junction kept 2 bases outside the gene matches. Per the germline V gene, CDR1 is SEHNR and CDR2 is FQNEAQ (reference sequence). The length of the CDR3 is 13 residues. The DNA for the CDR3 is TGTGCCAGCAGTGAGCGGGGCACCGGGGAGCTGTTTTTT. Amino acid sequence: CASSERGTGELFF.

The chain couples TRBV7-2 to TRBJ2-2; D is unresolved. The CDR3 is made up of 14 amino acids. With 3 bases removed from V and 6 bases from J, the gap between germline ends came to 11 bases. Germline lookup yields CDR1 SGHTA and CDR2 FQGNSA. CDR3 coding DNA: TGTGCCAGCAGCTTTTCCAGGTTAGCCGGGGAGCTGTTTTTT. Its translation is CASSFSRLAGELFF.

The chain combines TRBV7-9 with TRBJ2-3, with 7 nucleotides matching TRBD2. The CDR3 contains 19 residues. With V trimmed by 2 bases and J by 0 bases, 14 bases remained unmatched. Per germline, CDR1 SEHNR and CDR2 FQNEAQ (reference sequence). The CDR3 reads CASSLRWTSIGGSTDTQYF. CDR3 DNA: TGTGCCAGCAGCTTAAGGTGGACTAGTATTGGGGGAAGCACAGATACGCAGTATTTT. The entire variable domain, with the rest obtained from reference TRBV7-9 and TRBJ2-3, is as follows: DTGVSQNPRHKITKRGQNVTFRCDPISEHNRLYWYRQTLGQGPEFLTYFQNEAQLEKSRLLSDRFSAERPKGSFSTLEIQRTEQGDSAMYLCASSLRWTSIGGSTDTQYFGPGTRLTVL.

The chain is built from TRBV25-1 and TRBJ2-3; TRBD2 matches 9 bases. CDR1 MGHDK and CDR2 SYGVNS come from the germline V gene. This CDR3 is built from 15 residues. J lost 4 bases, V lost 3 bases, and 5 bases had no gene match. The CDR3: CASSDRGLAPDTQYF. The CDR3 bases are TGTGCCAGCAGTGACCGGGGACTAGCTCCAGATACGCAGTATTTT.

The V and J genes are TRBV5-1 and TRBJ2-3; 12 bases line up with TRBD2. Germline-derived CDR1 and CDR2 are SGHRS and YFSETQ. V lost 3 bases, J lost 3 bases, and 5 bases stayed unmatched. The CDR3 totals 16 residues. Here the CDR3 DNA reads TGCGCCAGCAGCTCCACGACTAGCGGGAGTACAGATACGCAGTATTTT. Protein: CASSSTTSGSTDTQYF. Together with reference TRBV5-1 and TRBJ2-3, the CDR3 gives the full variable domain: KAGVTQTPRYLIKTRGQQVTLSCSPISGHRSVSWYQQTPGQGLQFLFEYFSETQRNKGNFPGRFSGRQFSNSRSEMNVSTLELGDSALYLCASSSTTSGSTDTQYFGPGTRLTVL.

The chain carries TRBV10-3 and TRBJ1-2; 7 bases are a match to TRBD1. The junction had 6 bases not matched to a gene; V was cut back by 6 bases and J by 2 bases. Per the germline V gene, CDR1 is ENHRY and CDR2 is SYGVKD. The CDR3 totals 14 residues. CDR3 amino acids: CAISRDRGNYGYTF. For the CDR3, the DNA is TGTGCCATCAGCCGGGACAGAGGAAACTATGGCTACACCTTC.

This chain connects TRBV18 to TRBJ2-3; D uncertain. The CDR3 spans 14 residues. In germline, CDR1 is KGHSH, CDR2 LQKENI. V lost 3 bases and J 4 bases, leaving 11 bases between the germline ends. CDR3 coding DNA: TGTGCCAGCTCACCCCTGGGCAGACCAGATACGCAGTATTTT. Its protein is CASSPLGRPDTQYF.

V and J are TRBV7-9 and TRBJ2-7; TRBD2 aligns across 9 bases. The V segment lost 1 base and the J segment 9 bases; nucleotides outside the gene matches: 13. This CDR3 region has 16 residues. CDR1 is SEHNR, CDR2 FQNEAQ, per germline (reference sequence). Here the CDR3 DNA reads TGTGCCAGCAGCTTAGTTTCTAGCGGGGCGTTTGTAATGCAGTACGTC. This encodes CASSLVSSGAFVMQYV.

The V and J genes are TRBV7-8 and TRBJ1-3; possibly TRBD1 for D (6 bases). Looked up from germline, CDR1 is SGHVS and CDR2 is FQNEAQ. V dropped 0 bases and J dropped 2 bases, with 8 bases sitting between them. There are 15 residues in the CDR3. In nucleotides, the CDR3 is TGTGCCAGCAGCTTAGCCCAGGGGACTGGAAACACCATATATTTT. Amino acids: CASSLAQGTGNTIYF.

The chain has TRBV18 and TRBJ1-3; a weak D match, TRBD1 (6 bases). Germline values: CDR1 KGHSH, CDR2 LQKENI. The CDR3 loop spans 15 amino acids. V was cut by 3 bases and J by 3 bases, with 12 bases left in between. The CDR3 DNA follows: TGTGCCAGCTCACCGCTACGACAGGATGGAAACACCATATATTTT. This gives the protein CASSPLRQDGNTIYF.

Details on this clone: This CDR3 is also generated by other DNA sequences in the sample. This rearrangement joins TRBV27 to TRBJ2-3, with 10 bases matching TRBD2. Per germline, CDR1 MNHEY and CDR2 SMNVEV (reference sequence). The CDR3 runs to 18 residues. V was pared by 0 bases and J by 4 bases, with 10 bases of the junction left unmatched. This CDR3 reads CASSLSTLLAGDADTQYF. DNA for the CDR3: TGTGCCAGCAGTTTATCAACCCTCCTAGCGGGAGACGCAGATACGCAGTATTTT.

The chain recombines TRBV18 with TRBJ2-3; D might be TRBD2 (6 bases). In germline, CDR1 is KGHSH, CDR2 LQKENI. V lost 1 base to trimming and J lost 2 bases, with 16 bases between them. The CDR3 totals 17 residues. The CDR3 region is CASSPLVAGTYTDTQYF. In DNA, the CDR3 is TGTGCCAGCTCACCACTGGTTGCGGGGACCTACACAGATACGCAGTATTTT.

This chain links TRBV2 with TRBJ1-1; possible D gene TRBD1, 5 bases. The V and J ends lost 7 bases and 4 bases respectively, with 22 bases between them. This CDR3 spans 16 amino acids. CDR1 SNHLY and CDR2 FYNNEI come from the germline V gene. CDR3 nucleotides: TGTGCCAGCACCCGGATACAGCCACGCCAGGGCACTGAAGCTTTCTTT. Translating it yields CASTRIQPRQGTEAFF.

The V and J genes are TRBV7-9 and TRBJ1-1, with D hard to call. Germline CDR1 reads SEHNR; CDR2 reads FQNEAQ (reference sequence). CDR3 size: 13 residues. V lost 5 bases to trimming and J lost 0 bases, with 7 bases between them. The CDR3 loop reads CASSTHVNTEAFF. The CDR3 DNA sequence: TGTGCCAGCAGCACACACGTGAACACTGAAGCTTTCTTT. Filled out from reference TRBV7-9 and TRBJ1-1, the complete variable domain reads DTGVSQNPRHKITKRGQNVTFRCDPISEHNRLYWYRQTLGQGPEFLTYFQNEAQLEKSRLLSDRFSAERPKGSFSTLEIQRTEQGDSAMYLCASSTHVNTEAFFGQGTRLTVV.

The gene calls are TRBV20-1 and TRBJ1-1; D uncertain. Trimming took off 5 bases at V and 5 bases at J, with 9 bases between the two ends. The CDR3 covers 11 residues. CDR1 and CDR2 (germline): DFQATT, SNEGSKA (reference sequence). CDR3 DNA: TGCAGTGCTCCGACTCGGACTGAAGCTTTCTTT. Amino acids: CSAPTRTEAFF.

V usage is TRBV11-2 and J usage is TRBJ1-2, with 10 positions matching TRBD1. Germline CDR1 is SGHAT and CDR2 is FQNNGV. The trim removed 5 bases at V and 2 bases at J, leaving 11 bases unmatched. The CDR3 length is 17 residues. CDR3 sequence: CASSPRRTGGWNYGYTF. The DNA of the CDR3 is TGTGCCAGCAGCCCGCGCCGGACAGGGGGATGGAACTATGGCTACACCTTC. The full variable domain, in which reference TRBV11-2 and TRBJ1-2 provide the parts outside the CDR3, is EAGVAQSPRYKIIEKRQSVAFWCNPISGHATLYWYQQILGQGPKLLIQFQNNGVVDDSQLPKDRFSAERLKGVDSTLKIQPAKLEDSAVYLCASSPRRTGGWNYGYTFGSGTRLTVV.